The 24 T cell receptor beta chains in this list originate from one sample, sequenced in a study of cytomegalovirus exposure and HLA in healthy donors. PCR was performed using 60 Vbeta and 13 Jbeta primers. Profiling relied on immunoSEQ multiplex PCR, and the TCRdb table lists in-frame clones only, not all of them. In the table there are 200,000 to 250,000 clones, over 65% of which are singletons. Sample: PBMCs. The receptors here all came from a human donor in good health.

The V gene is TRBV6-1, the J gene TRBJ2-5, with D possibly matching TRBD1 (5 bases). V dropped 9 bases and J dropped 2 bases, with 19 bases sitting between them. CDR1 is MNHNS, CDR2 SASEGT, per germline. The CDR3 totals 15 residues. Here the CDR3 DNA reads TGTGCCAGTACCCAGGGATTTGGCCCTCAAGAGACCCAGTACTTC. It encodes CASTQGFGPQETQYF.

The chain employs TRBV25-1 and TRBJ2-5; TRBD2 matches 9 bases. With 1 base clipped from V and 5 bases from J, the junction kept 5 bases outside the gene matches. There are 15 residues in the CDR3. Germline lookup yields CDR1 MGHDK and CDR2 SYGVNS. CDR3 in DNA: TGTGCCAGCAGTGAATTGGGGACTAGCTCGGAGACCCAGTACTTC. This gives the protein CASSELGTSSETQYF.

The chain couples TRBV9 to TRBJ1-1; TRBD1 matches at 7 bases. CDR3 length: 14 residues. CDR1 and CDR2 from the germline V gene are SGDLS and YYNGEE. Trimming removed 6 bases from V and 1 base from J; junction bases left unmatched: 6. The CDR3 reads CASTWGTENTEAFF. The DNA of the CDR3 is TGTGCCAGCACCTGGGGGACAGAGAACACTGAAGCTTTCTTT.

This chain joins TRBV10-2 and TRBJ1-1; possibly TRBD1 for D (6 bases). With 7 bases removed from V and 2 bases from J, the gap between germline ends came to 14 bases. CDR3 length equals 14 residues. Germline V lookup: CDR1 WSHSY, CDR2 SAAADI. CDR3 nucleotides: TGCGCCAGCACCGGCACAGGGTTCAACACTGAAGCTTTCTTT. This sequence encodes CASTGTGFNTEAFF.

The chain combines TRBV5-4 with TRBJ2-7; TRBD2 matches 10 bases. The CDR3 consists of 15 residues. V shed 5 bases and J 0 bases; nucleotides not matched to a gene: 5. Germline V gene lookup returns CDR1 SGHNT and CDR2 YYREEE (reference sequence). The CDR3 protein is CASRWGLASSYEQYF. The CDR3 DNA is TGTGCCAGCAGGTGGGGACTAGCGTCCTCCTACGAGCAGTACTTC.

The rearrangement joins TRBV30 to TRBJ1-6; D gene unclear. The CDR3 extends over 14 amino acids. Germline values: CDR1 GTSNPN, CDR2 SVGIG (reference sequence). V lost 1 base and J lost 6, with 10 bases in between. The CDR3 nucleotides read TGTGCCTGGAGTGCCCAACCGGGTAATTCACCCCTCCACTTT. This gives the protein CAWSAQPGNSPLHF.

The chain links TRBV25-1 to TRBJ2-6, with TRBD1 matching over 7 bases. The CDR3 length is 15 residues. CDR1 MGHDK and CDR2 SYGVNS come from the germline V gene. V shed 3 bases, J shed 9 bases, and the junction held 8 bases outside the gene matches. CDR3 protein: CASSDPRQGGNVLTF. The CDR3 bases are TGTGCCAGCAGTGATCCGAGACAGGGTGGCAACGTCCTGACTTTC.

The rearrangement joins TRBV29-1 to TRBJ2-7, with 7 bases lining up with TRBD2. V shed 5 bases and J 5 bases; nucleotides not matched to a gene: 15. Germline lookup yields CDR1 SQVTM and CDR2 ANQGSEA. The CDR3 is 15 amino acids. CDR3 bases: TGCAGCGTTCTACATCGGGCGGGAGCTTCACACGAGCAGTACTTC. Protein sequence: CSVLHRAGASHEQYF.

The chain combines TRBV10-1 with TRBJ1-2; 9 nucleotides agree with TRBD1. The V gene's germline CDR1 is WNHNN and CDR2 SYGVQD (reference sequence). V lost 6 bases and J lost 6; bases outside the gene matches: 14. The CDR3 is 16 residues long. Here the CDR3 reads CASRQGGTGRVNGYTF. The CDR3 nucleotides read TGCGCCAGCAGACAGGGAGGGACAGGGAGGGTGAATGGCTACACCTTC.

V gene TRBV6-4 combines with J gene TRBJ2-1; 7 nucleotides match TRBD2. This CDR3 is 14 amino acids long. V shed 5 bases and J 7 bases; nucleotides not matched to a gene: 8. The germline V gene encodes CDR1 MRHNA and CDR2 SNTAGT. CDR3 nucleotide sequence: TGTGCCAGCAGTACAAGCGGGACTGGGAATGAGCAGTTCTTC. Protein sequence: CASSTSGTGNEQFF.

This clone was counted a single time. DNA for the CDR3: TGTGCCAGCACCTCATTGGGGGCTAATAATGAGCAGTTCTTC. Translation: CASTSLGANNEQFF. The gene calls are TRBV11-2 and TRBJ2-1; D is possibly TRBD1 (6 bases). The V gene's germline CDR1 is SGHAT and CDR2 FQNNGV. V gave up 7 bases and J gave up 7 bases, with 17 bases separating them. The CDR3 runs to 14 residues.

The chain is built from TRBV30 and TRBJ2-5; 12 bases map to TRBD2. CDR3 length: 14 residues. Trimming cost V 4 bases and J 5 bases; bases outside gene matches: 5. Germline V gives CDR1 GTSNPN, CDR2 SVGIG (reference sequence). The CDR3 here is CAWTLAGGGETQYF. CDR3 nucleotide sequence: TGTGCCTGGACCCTAGCGGGAGGGGGGGAGACCCAGTACTTC.

This rearrangement joins TRBV1 to TRBJ2-3; the DNA was not compared with TRBD2, the D call given in the table. TRBV1 is an annotated pseudogene. The CDR3 loop spans 17 amino acids. CDR3 sequence (DNA): TGCACCAGCAGCCAACGATCTCTTACCTACAGCACAGATACGCAGTATTTT. Its protein is CTSSQRSLTYSTDTQYF.

The chain combines TRBV5-4 with TRBJ2-2, with TRBD2 matching 8 bases. Unmatched junction bases numbered 9, after V lost 0 bases and J lost 5 bases. CDR1 and CDR2 (germline): SGHNT, YYREEE (reference sequence). This CDR3 is 17 amino acids long. CDR3 nucleotide sequence: TGTGCCAGCAGCTTGGAGGGGCGGGGGGCTGTAACCGGGGAGCTGTTTTTT. This codes for CASSLEGRGAVTGELFF. Drawing the rest from reference TRBV5-4 and TRBJ2-2, the complete variable domain is ETGVTQSPTHLIKTRGQQVTLRCSSQSGHNTVSWYQQALGQGPQFIFQYYREEENGRGNFPPRFSGLQFPNYSSELNVNALELDDSALYLCASSLEGRGAVTGELFFGEGSRLTVL.

The chain couples TRBV6-1 to TRBJ1-3; D is unresolved. Trimming shortened V by 2 bases and J by 2 bases, and 19 bases separated the two germline ends. The CDR3 has 18 amino acids. Germline loops: CDR1 MNHNS, CDR2 SASEGT. The CDR3 loop reads CASSEFQSSSSAGNTIYF. The CDR3 DNA reads as TGTGCCAGCAGTGAATTTCAATCGAGTTCTTCGGCTGGAAACACCATATATTTT.

V gene TRBV30 combines with J gene TRBJ2-1; 7 bases align to TRBD2. CDR3 length: 13 amino acids. Trimming took 5 bases from V and 9 from J; bases not matched to a gene: 10. CDR1 is GTSNPN and CDR2 is SVGIG in the germline V gene (reference sequence). CDR3 bases: TGTGCCTGGGATCGCGGCGGGAGCCTTGAGCAGTTCTTC. Translation gives CAWDRGGSLEQFF.

The CDR3 DNA is TGTGCCAGCAGCGTAGAGGAAGCGGGAGTGTATGAGCAGTTCTTC. Protein: CASSVEEAGVYEQFF. The rearrangement joins TRBV9 to TRBJ2-1; 8 bases align to TRBD2. CDR3 length: 15 residues. V dropped 0 bases and J dropped 8; count of bases not matched to a gene: 7. Germline loops: CDR1 SGDLS, CDR2 YYNGEE.

This chain connects TRBV6-1 to TRBJ1-5, with TRBD1 identical over 9 bases. This CDR3 has 15 amino acids. Germline assignment: CDR1 MNHNS and CDR2 SASEGT. Unmatched junction bases numbered 5, after V lost 6 bases and J lost 2 bases. The DNA for the CDR3 is TGTGCCAGCAGAGCTGGGACAGGGCGCAATCAGCCCCAGCATTTT. It translates to CASRAGTGRNQPQHF.

J is TRBJ2-7 and V is TRBV15; D is perhaps TRBD2 (5 bases). Germline CDR1 reads LNHNV; CDR2 reads YYDKDF (reference sequence). V was clipped by 0 bases and J by 5 bases, with 14 bases between them. The CDR3 is 15 amino acids. CDR3 sequence: CATSREVGVVNEQYF. The CDR3 DNA sequence: TGTGCCACCAGCAGAGAGGTGGGAGTTGTCAACGAGCAGTACTTC.

V usage is TRBV10-3 and J usage is TRBJ1-5; unclear D gene. Looked up from germline, CDR1 is ENHRY and CDR2 is SYGVKD. The ends were cut back, 2 bases at V and 0 bases at J, with 8 bases in the middle. CDR3 length: 15 residues. The CDR3 bases are TGTGCCATCAGTGAGGAGAACCCTAGCAATCAGCCCCAGCATTTT. Encoded protein: CAISEENPSNQPQHF.

The chain links TRBV7-8 to TRBJ2-3, with D perhaps matching TRBD2 (5 bases). CDR1 SGHVS and CDR2 FQNEAQ come from the germline V gene. The CDR3 covers 13 residues. V gave up 5 bases and J gave up 2 bases, with 8 bases separating them. The CDR3 spells CASSPDFTDTQYF. For the CDR3, the DNA is TGTGCCAGCAGCCCGGACTTCACAGATACGCAGTATTTT.

V gene TRBV5-5 combines with J gene TRBJ2-7; TRBD2 aligns across 9 bases. The CDR3 sequence is 15 residues long. The junction had 16 bases not matched to a gene; V was cut back by 3 bases and J by 12 bases. Germline V gene data show CDR1 as SGHKS and CDR2 as YYEKEE (reference sequence). In DNA, the CDR3 is TGTGCCAGCAGCTGGAAGCTAGCGGGATCCCAGCCGTCGTACTTC. Translation gives CASSWKLAGSQPSYF.

The chain has TRBV9 and TRBJ2-7, with 7 bases lining up with TRBD2. This CDR3 contains 14 residues. The germline V gene has CDR1 SGDLS and CDR2 YYNGEE. V shed 3 bases, J shed 2 bases, and the junction held 5 bases outside the gene matches. CDR3 DNA sequence: TGTGCCAGCAGCGGGGGGGGACTCGCCTACGAGCAGTACTTC. Its translation: CASSGGGLAYEQYF.

The chain is built from TRBV5-1 and TRBJ2-2; no firm D call. The CDR3 loop spans 18 amino acids. CDR1 is SGHRS, CDR2 YFSETQ, per germline. V dropped 6 bases and J dropped 5 bases, with 26 bases sitting between them. The CDR3 sequence: CASTIRLQPLTQTGELFF. The CDR3 DNA reads as TGCGCCAGCACTATACGACTCCAGCCCCTAACCCAAACCGGGGAGCTGTTTTTT.